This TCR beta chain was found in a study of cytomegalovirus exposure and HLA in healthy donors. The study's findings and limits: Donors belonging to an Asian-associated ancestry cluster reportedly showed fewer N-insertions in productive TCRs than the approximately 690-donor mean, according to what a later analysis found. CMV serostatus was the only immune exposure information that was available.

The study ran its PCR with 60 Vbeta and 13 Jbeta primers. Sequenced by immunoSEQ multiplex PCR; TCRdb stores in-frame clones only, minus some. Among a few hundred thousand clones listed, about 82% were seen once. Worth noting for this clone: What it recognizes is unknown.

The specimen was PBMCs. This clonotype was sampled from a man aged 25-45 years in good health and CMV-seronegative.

This CDR3 reads CASSQSPWTGEVNGYTF. CDR3 nucleotides: TGCGCCAGCAGTCAATCCCCTTGGACAGGGGAGGTAAATGGCTACACCTTC. V gene TRBV23-1 combines with J gene TRBJ1-2; 9 nucleotides align to TRBD1. TRBV23-1 is labeled an ORF, and its function is uncertain. CDR3 size: 17 residues. V lost 0 bases to trimming and J lost 6 bases; unmatched junction nucleotides: 11.